The 25 T cell receptor beta chains below all came from one sample that was sequenced in a study of T cells in Graves' hyperthyroidism and ophthalmopathy. Using RNA transcripts as the source, TCR beta CDR3 regions were amplified. RT-PCR in the first round (using the HTBI primer set) targeted the TCR CDR3. TCRdb reprocessed the multiplex PCR reads with MiXCR, giving one entry per CDR3 protein. The sample has over 300,000 distinct CDR3 sequences; approximately 13% are singletons. The sequenced sample consisted of blood. Source of these receptors: a woman aged 60 to 75 with Graves' hyperthyroidism.

This clonotype was detected ten times or more. V usage is TRBV20-1 and J usage is TRBJ2-3; 8 bases map to TRBD2. This CDR3 is 14 amino acids long. With 3 bases clipped from V and 3 bases from J, the junction kept 5 bases outside the gene matches. CDR1 and CDR2 from the germline V gene are DFQATT and SNEGSKA (reference sequence). This CDR3 is CSAREREWTDTQYF. The CDR3 nucleotides read TGCAGTGCTAGGGAGCGGGAGTGGACAGATACGCAGTATTTT.

This sequence joins TRBV12-3 or TRBV12-4 and TRBJ2-1; perhaps TRBD2 as D (6 bases). V gave up 4 bases and J gave up 2 bases, with 24 bases separating them. CDR3 length: 19 amino acids. CDR3 sequence (DNA): TGTGCCAGCAGTTCCGGAGGGTATCGGGTCCCGATCCCCTACAATGAGCAGTTCTTC. Translation: CASSSGGYRVPIPYNEQFF.

This clonotype appeared many times. V and J are TRBV6-1 and TRBJ2-7, with D uncertain. V lost 6 bases and J lost 7, with 13 bases in between. This CDR3 is built from 12 residues. In germline, CDR1 is MNHNS, CDR2 SASEGT. The CDR3 nucleotides are TGTGCCAGCAGCGGGCCAGTCGGGGAGCAGTACTTC. Amino acids: CASSGPVGEQYF.

Comments on this clonotype: One junction end disagrees with the germline gene, perhaps due to a read error. This sequence joins TRBV5-1 and TRBJ1-6; TRBD1 is a possible D gene (5 bases). The CDR3 totals 15 residues. Germline V gives CDR1 SGHRS, CDR2 YFSETQ. CDR3 in amino acids: CASSHRGLRDSPLHF. CDR3 nucleotide sequence: TGTGCCAGCAGCCACCGGGGCCTCAGGGATTCACCCCTCCACTTT.

There are a few counts of this clonotype. The chain has TRBV10-1 and TRBJ2-3; possibly TRBD2 for D (6 bases). This CDR3 is built from 14 residues. Trimming shortened V by 5 bases and J by 2 bases, and 11 bases separated the two germline ends. CDR1 and CDR2 (germline): WNHNN, SYGVQD (reference sequence). Written as DNA, the CDR3 is TGCGCCAGCAGTAAAGCGGGTGTCACAGATACGCAGTATTTT. This codes for CASSKAGVTDTQYF.

This clonotype appeared many times. The rearrangement joins TRBV28 to TRBJ2-2; no clear D gene. V lost 6 bases and J 5 bases, leaving 7 bases between the germline ends. The CDR3 loop spans 12 amino acids. In germline, CDR1 is MDHEN, CDR2 SYDVKM. CDR3 sequence (DNA): TGTGCCAGCAGCTTCCCTACCGGGGAGCTGTTTTTT. It translates to CASSFPTGELFF.

This clonotype was detected many times. This chain joins TRBV12-3 or TRBV12-4 and TRBJ1-1, with 9 bases lining up with TRBD1. The CDR3 loop spans 17 amino acids. V trimming: 3 bases; J trimming: 0 bases; junction bases outside the gene matches: 8. The CDR3 sequence is CASSLGDRVRVNTEAFF. The DNA of the CDR3 is TGTGCCAGCAGTTTGGGGGACAGGGTGAGGGTGAACACTGAAGCTTTCTTT.

The table lists this clonotype with many counts. CDR3 amino acids: CASSRDQGYYYGYTF. Here the CDR3 DNA reads TGTGCCAGCAGTCGCGACCAGGGGTACTACTATGGCTACACCTTC. V is TRBV6-2 or TRBV6-3 and J is TRBJ1-2; maybe TRBD1 (6 bases). Germline-derived CDR1 and CDR2 are MNHEY and SVGEGT. This CDR3 region has 15 residues. Between the trimmed V and J ends, which lost 5 bases and 3 bases, there was a span of 16 bases.

In its sample, this clonotype was seen many times. V usage is TRBV6-1 and J usage is TRBJ2-1; 14 bases match TRBD2. Germline V gene data show CDR1 as MNHNS and CDR2 as SASEGT. The CDR3 extends over 19 amino acids. The V gene end was trimmed by 6 bases and the J gene end by 6 bases; junction bases not matched to a gene: 16. The CDR3 DNA follows: TGTGCCAGCAGAGGACTAGCGGGAGGCGGGACAGCTCGGATCAATGAGCAGTTCTTC. This encodes CASRGLAGGGTARINEQFF.

This clonotype was picked up many times. The rearrangement uses TRBV20-1 and TRBJ2-1, with 7 nucleotides matching TRBD2. Germline CDR1 DFQATT, CDR2 SNEGSKA (reference sequence). This CDR3 has 14 residues. V dropped 3 bases and J dropped 6; count of bases not matched to a gene: 8. The CDR3 protein is CSARGGPFGNEQFF. CDR3 in DNA: TGCAGTGCTAGGGGAGGGCCATTTGGCAATGAGCAGTTCTTC.

This clonotype has more than one count but fewer than ten. A much larger clone sits a single nucleotide away, making a read error possible. This chain links TRBV3-1 with TRBJ2-7; 11 positions agree with TRBD2. The CDR3 is 15 residues long. CDR1 is LGHDT and CDR2 is YNNKEL in the germline V gene (reference sequence). The chain's CDR3 is CASSPETSGTYERYF. CDR3 bases: TGTGCCAGCAGCCCAGAGACTAGCGGGACCTACGAGCGGTACTTC.

This clonotype has just a few counts. The rearrangement links TRBV19 to TRBJ1-3, with TRBD1 matching 7 bases. The CDR3 runs 16 residues. The germline V gene has CDR1 LNHDA and CDR2 SQIVND (reference sequence). Unmatched junction bases numbered 8, after V lost 5 bases and J lost 1 base. DNA for the CDR3: TGTGCCAGTAGTTCCCGACAGGGTTTTTCTGGAAACACCATATATTTT. It encodes CASSSRQGFSGNTIYF.

This clonotype was observed many times. DNA for the CDR3: TGTGCCAGCAGTTTCGGACAGGCTATCCCAGAGACCCAGTACTTC. Encoded protein: CASSFGQAIPETQYF. The V gene is TRBV2, the J gene TRBJ2-5, with 7 bases identical to TRBD1. V gave up 5 bases and J gave up 4 bases; unmatched junction bases: 10. Germline loops: CDR1 SNHLY, CDR2 FYNNEI. The CDR3 spans 15 residues.

This sequence joins TRBV5-4 and TRBJ1-2; TRBD1 is a possible D gene (6 bases). Looked up from germline, CDR1 is SGHNT and CDR2 is YYREEE (reference sequence). Trimming pared 4 bases from V and 8 bases from J, leaving 15 bases between. This CDR3 region has 13 residues. The CDR3 protein is CASSPRQVGGYTF. CDR3 in DNA: TGTGCCAGCAGCCCGCGACAGGTGGGGGGCTACACCTTC.

There are many counts of this clonotype. CDR3 coding DNA: TGCGCCAGCAGCTTGGGTGTTGGCGAAGCTTTCTTT. Protein: CASSLGVGEAFF. J is TRBJ1-1 and V is TRBV5-1; D remains unclear. V was shortened by 0 bases and J by 8 bases, with 8 bases between the two germline ends. The CDR3 has 12 residues. The V gene's germline CDR1 is SGHRS and CDR2 YFSETQ. Together with reference TRBV5-1 and TRBJ1-1, the CDR3 gives the full variable domain: KAGVTQTPRYLIKTRGQQVTLSCSPISGHRSVSWYQQTPGQGLQFLFEYFSETQRNKGNFPGRFSGRQFSNSRSEMNVSTLELGDSALYLCASSLGVGEAFFGQGTRLTVV.

This clonotype was seen many times. V is TRBV5-1 and J is TRBJ2-1, with 11 nucleotides matching TRBD2. CDR3 size: 16 residues. Germline loops: CDR1 SGHRS, CDR2 YFSETQ. The J segment lost 0 bases and the V segment lost 4 bases, leaving 3 bases of the junction unmatched. This CDR3 reads CASSGGTSGSYNEQFF. The DNA of the CDR3 is TGCGCCAGCAGCGGCGGGACTAGCGGCTCCTACAATGAGCAGTTCTTC. The complete variable domain, with remaining parts taken from reference TRBV5-1 and TRBJ2-1, reads KAGVTQTPRYLIKTRGQQVTLSCSPISGHRSVSWYQQTPGQGLQFLFEYFSETQRNKGNFPGRFSGRQFSNSRSEMNVSTLELGDSALYLCASSGGTSGSYNEQFFGPGTRLTVL.

A few counts support this clonotype. This rearrangement joins TRBV19 to TRBJ1-1; D perhaps matches TRBD1 (6 bases). The CDR3 contains 17 residues. Trimming pared 6 bases from V and 3 bases from J, leaving 23 bases between. Looked up from germline, CDR1 is LNHDA and CDR2 is SQIVND (reference sequence). The CDR3 nucleotides read TGTGCCAGTAGGCAGGTGACAGGAAGATTGGGGTACACTGAAGCTTTCTTT. This codes for CASRQVTGRLGYTEAFF.

The V and J genes are TRBV11-2 and TRBJ2-1, with D perhaps TRBD1 or TRBD2 (5 bases each). This CDR3 is 14 amino acids long. Between the trimmed V and J ends, which lost 8 bases and 2 bases, there was a span of 13 bases. In germline, CDR1 is SGHAT, CDR2 FQNNGV. The CDR3 nucleotides read TGTGCCAGCCGAGGGGCCGGGGCCTACAATGAGCAGTTCTTC. Translating it yields CASRGAGAYNEQFF. The complete variable domain, with remaining parts taken from reference TRBV11-2 and TRBJ2-1, reads EAGVAQSPRYKIIEKRQSVAFWCNPISGHATLYWYQQILGQGPKLLIQFQNNGVVDDSQLPKDRFSAERLKGVDSTLKIQPAKLEDSAVYLCASRGAGAYNEQFFGPGTRLTVL.

This clonotype was seen ten or more times. The J gene is TRBJ2-1, the V gene TRBV12-3 or TRBV12-4; D might be TRBD1 (6 bases). This CDR3 region has 15 residues. V was cut by 3 bases and J by 6 bases, with 15 bases left in between. CDR3 DNA: TGTGCCAGCAGTTTCATCCTCAGGGGCGTCAATGAGCAGTTCTTC. It translates to CASSFILRGVNEQFF.

This clonotype was detected many times. The chain has TRBV28 and TRBJ2-1; TRBD2 aligns across 16 bases. Germline CDR1 and CDR2: MDHEN and SYDVKM. The V gene end was trimmed by 5 bases and the J gene end by 12 bases; junction bases not matched to a gene: 13. This CDR3 has 17 amino acids. The CDR3 is CASSAPSPGTSGRGQFF. The CDR3 bases are TGTGCCAGCAGTGCTCCTTCCCCCGGGACTAGCGGGAGGGGGCAGTTCTTC.

In its sample, this clonotype was seen many times. This chain connects TRBV20-1 to TRBJ1-3; tentative D call: TRBD1 (6 bases). The V gene lost 3 bases and the J gene lost 6 bases, with 12 bases spanning the gap. CDR1 is DFQATT, CDR2 SNEGSKA, per germline (reference sequence). The CDR3 loop spans 13 amino acids. CDR3: CSASRDTQNTIYF. Written as DNA, the CDR3 is TGCAGTGCTAGCCGGGACACTCAAAACACCATATATTTT.

This clonotype was observed at least ten times. The rearrangement links TRBV7-9 to TRBJ1-5; 7 nucleotides align to TRBD1. V was clipped by 4 bases and J by 2 bases; unmatched bases: 8. The germline V gene has CDR1 SEHNR and CDR2 FQNEAQ (reference sequence). The CDR3 totals 16 residues. In DNA form, the CDR3 reads TGTGCCAGCAGCTCCTACAGGGGCCCTGGCAATCAGCCCCAGCATTTT. Protein: CASSSYRGPGNQPQHF.

This clonotype has only one observation. The chain uses TRBV12-3 or TRBV12-4 and TRBJ2-1, with 8 nucleotides matching TRBD1. CDR3 length equals 14 residues. Losses at the gene ends were 5 bases for V and 7 bases for J; bases not matched to a gene: 7. CDR3 protein: CASSTGGPTNEQFF. The DNA for the CDR3 is TGTGCCAGCAGTACAGGGGGGCCCACTAATGAGCAGTTCTTC.

This clonotype was seen at least ten times. The gene calls are TRBV11-2 and TRBJ2-3; D may match TRBD1 or TRBD2 (5 bases each). Per germline, CDR1 SGHAT and CDR2 FQNNGV. The CDR3 spans 15 residues. V lost 5 bases and J 0 bases, leaving 12 bases between the germline ends. CDR3 coding DNA: TGTGCCAGCAGCCCGCGATGGGACAGCACAGATACGCAGTATTTT. It is translated as CASSPRWDSTDTQYF. Variable domain in full (rest from reference TRBV11-2 and TRBJ2-3): EAGVAQSPRYKIIEKRQSVAFWCNPISGHATLYWYQQILGQGPKLLIQFQNNGVVDDSQLPKDRFSAERLKGVDSTLKIQPAKLEDSAVYLCASSPRWDSTDTQYFGPGTRLTVL.

This clonotype was seen at least ten times. One end of the junction varies from germline; a read error may be responsible. The rearrangement joins TRBV28 to TRBJ2-5; perhaps TRBD1 as D (6 bases). CDR1 and CDR2 from the germline V gene are MDHEN and SYDVKM. CDR3 size: 12 residues. The CDR3, as DNA: TGTGCCAGCAGTTTTCTACGGACAGCAAAGGACTTC. Encoded protein: CASSFLRTAKDF.